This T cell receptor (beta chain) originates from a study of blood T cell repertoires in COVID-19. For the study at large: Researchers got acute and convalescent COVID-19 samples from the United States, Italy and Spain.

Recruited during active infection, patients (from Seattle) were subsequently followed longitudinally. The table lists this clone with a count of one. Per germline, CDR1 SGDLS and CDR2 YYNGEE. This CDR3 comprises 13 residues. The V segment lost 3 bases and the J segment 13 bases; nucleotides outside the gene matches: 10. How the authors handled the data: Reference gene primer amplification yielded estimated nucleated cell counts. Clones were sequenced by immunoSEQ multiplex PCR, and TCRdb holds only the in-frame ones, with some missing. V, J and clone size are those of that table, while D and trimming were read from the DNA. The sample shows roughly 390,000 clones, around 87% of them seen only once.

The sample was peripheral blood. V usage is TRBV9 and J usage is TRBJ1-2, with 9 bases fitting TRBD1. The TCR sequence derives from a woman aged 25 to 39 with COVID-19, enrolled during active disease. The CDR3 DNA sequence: TGTGCCAGCAGCGGAGGGACAGGGACTTTGGGCACCTTC. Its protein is CASSGGTGTLGTF.